One and the same sample provided the 21 T cell receptor beta chains below, sequenced in a study of cytomegalovirus exposure and HLA in healthy donors. PCR primers comprised 60 Vbeta and 13 Jbeta primers. Using immunoSEQ multiplex PCR, the repertoire was profiled, and TCRdb retains in-frame clones only, with some absent. The table has 100,000 to 150,000 clones, approximately 17% seen once. The sequencing input was PBMCs. Receptors originate from a female donor in good health and CMV-seropositive.

CDR3 DNA: TGTGCCAGCAGTTTACAACTCGCAGGGGACGGCTACACCTTC. It specifies CASSLQLAGDGYTF. The V call is TRBV28, the J call TRBJ1-2; D is perhaps TRBD1 (6 bases). This CDR3 has 14 amino acids. Trimming cost V 2 bases and J 8 bases, with 15 bases left between them. In germline, CDR1 is MDHEN, CDR2 SYDVKM.

V gene TRBV27 combines with J gene TRBJ2-7; 12 bases match TRBD2. The germline CDR1 and CDR2 sequences are MNHEY and SMNVEV (reference sequence). The CDR3 covers 16 residues. Unmatched junction bases numbered 8, after V lost 6 bases and J lost 2 bases. The CDR3 nucleotides are TGTGCCAGCAGCCCTAGCGGGGGGGATACTCCCTACGAGCAGTACTTC. Its protein product is CASSPSGGDTPYEQYF.

This clone has just a few counts. The chain uses TRBV18 and TRBJ1-2; the match to TRBD1 covers 8 bases. The CDR3 extends over 15 amino acids. CDR1 is KGHSH and CDR2 is LQKENI in the germline V gene. J was trimmed by 3 bases and V by 5 bases; bases with no gene match: 8. CDR3 coding DNA: TGTGCCAGCTCATCGAGGACAGGGAGTGACTATGGCTACACCTTC. Amino acids: CASSSRTGSDYGYTF.

The chain is built from TRBV2 and TRBJ1-3; possibly TRBD1 for D (6 bases). Germline V gene data show CDR1 as SNHLY and CDR2 as FYNNEI. Trimming removed 3 bases at V and 0 bases at J, with 12 bases between. The CDR3 runs 16 residues. CDR3 in amino acids: CASSERTEPSGNTIYF. The CDR3 nucleotides read TGTGCCAGCAGTGAGAGGACAGAACCCTCTGGAAACACCATATATTTT.

The chain is built from TRBV7-9 and TRBJ2-2; 9 bases are a match to TRBD2. V was pared by 5 bases and J by 3 bases, with 7 bases of the junction left unmatched. The CDR3 is 16 residues long. Germline V CDR1 and CDR2: SEHNR, FQNEAQ (reference sequence). CDR3 protein: CASSLISGGDTGELFF. The CDR3 nucleotides are TGTGCCAGCAGCCTAATTAGCGGGGGAGACACCGGGGAGCTGTTTTTT.

There are a few counts of this clone. The J gene is TRBJ2-1, the V gene TRBV2, with TRBD1 identical over 10 bases. Per the germline V gene, CDR1 is SNHLY and CDR2 is FYNNEI. This CDR3 comprises 14 residues. J lost 9 bases, V lost 9 bases, and 11 bases had no gene match. CDR3 sequence (DNA): TGTGCCAGTGTTGACAGGGGGCGTGTTAGTGAGCAGTTCTTC. This gives the protein CASVDRGRVSEQFF.

V gene TRBV7-9 combines with J gene TRBJ2-1; 8 nucleotides line up with TRBD1. The V segment lost 6 bases and the J segment 7 bases; nucleotides outside the gene matches: 8. Per the germline V gene, CDR1 is SEHNR and CDR2 is FQNEAQ (reference sequence). This CDR3 has 14 residues. The CDR3 DNA reads as TGTGCCAGCAGAATACGACAGGGGCGGAATGAGCAGTTCTTC. The encoded protein is CASRIRQGRNEQFF. Combining the CDR3 with reference TRBV7-9 and TRBJ2-1 gives the whole variable domain DTGVSQNPRHKITKRGQNVTFRCDPISEHNRLYWYRQTLGQGPEFLTYFQNEAQLEKSRLLSDRFSAERPKGSFSTLEIQRTEQGDSAMYLCASRIRQGRNEQFFGPGTRLTVL.

This clone was seen only a few times. The genes are TRBV2 and TRBJ1-5; D remains unclear. V was shortened by 6 bases and J by 0 bases, with 12 bases between the two germline ends. Germline V gene sequence: CDR1 SNHLY, CDR2 FYNNEI. The CDR3 runs 15 residues. CDR3 protein: CASRRQEGSNQPQHF. In nucleotides, the CDR3 is TGTGCCAGCAGGAGGCAGGAGGGTAGCAATCAGCCCCAGCATTTT.

The V call is TRBV28, the J call TRBJ2-3, with D tentatively TRBD2 (6 bases). CDR3 length: 14 residues. Trimming pared 8 bases from V and 5 bases from J, leaving 17 bases between. Per the germline V gene, CDR1 is MDHEN and CDR2 is SYDVKM. CDR3 sequence reads: CASHWRGSGDTQYF. CDR3 in DNA: TGTGCCAGCCATTGGAGGGGTTCGGGAGATACGCAGTATTTT. Together with reference TRBV28 and TRBJ2-3, the CDR3 gives the full variable domain: DVKVTQSSRYLVKRTGEKVFLECVQDMDHENMFWYRQDPGLGLRLIYFSYDVKMKEKGDIPEGYSVSREKKERFSLILESASTNQTSMYLCASHWRGSGDTQYFGPGTRLTVL.

This clone was picked up a small number of times. The chain uses TRBV27 and TRBJ2-5, with TRBD2 identical over 7 bases. The CDR3 is 12 amino acids. V was pared by 3 bases and J by 7 bases, with 2 bases of the junction left unmatched. Per germline, CDR1 MNHEY and CDR2 SMNVEV (reference sequence). The CDR3: CASSFPGGTQYF. In DNA form, the CDR3 reads TGTGCCAGCAGTTTTCCGGGGGGGACCCAGTACTTC.

This clone was picked up a small number of times. The chain links TRBV2 to TRBJ1-6; possible D gene TRBD1, 5 bases. CDR1 is SNHLY and CDR2 is FYNNEI in the germline V gene. V lost 4 bases and J 8 bases, leaving 12 bases between the germline ends. The CDR3 length is 14 residues. For the CDR3, the DNA is TGTGCCAGCAGTGGAGCCGGGACTGATTCACCCCTCCACTTT. Translating it yields CASSGAGTDSPLHF.

This clone was counted only a few times. This chain joins TRBV7-9 and TRBJ1-1; D gene unclear. This CDR3 comprises 17 residues. Germline V gene data show CDR1 as SEHNR and CDR2 as FQNEAQ (reference sequence). Trimming shortened V by 5 bases and J by 8 bases, and 27 bases separated the two germline ends. Here the CDR3 reads CASSRNKYERKGGEAFF. The DNA for the CDR3 is TGTGCCAGCAGCCGAAATAAGTATGAAAGAAAGGGAGGGGAAGCTTTCTTT. Drawing the rest from reference TRBV7-9 and TRBJ1-1, the complete variable domain is DTGVSQNPRHKITKRGQNVTFRCDPISEHNRLYWYRQTLGQGPEFLTYFQNEAQLEKSRLLSDRFSAERPKGSFSTLEIQRTEQGDSAMYLCASSRNKYERKGGEAFFGQGTRLTVV.

This clone was picked up a small number of times. The DNA for the CDR3 is TGTGCCTGGAGTGTAGGGGCAGATACGCAGTATTTT. This translates into CAWSVGADTQYF. The rearrangement joins TRBV30 to TRBJ2-3; the D gene is possibly TRBD1 (5 bases). The germline V gene encodes CDR1 GTSNPN and CDR2 SVGIG (reference sequence). V shed 0 bases and J shed 4 bases, with 5 bases lying between them. CDR3 length: 12 amino acids.

The gene calls are TRBV6-6 and TRBJ2-3, with 7 bases that match TRBD1. The germline gives CDR1 MNHNY, CDR2 SVGAGI (reference sequence). V trimming: 5 bases; J trimming: 0 bases; junction bases outside the gene matches: 5. This CDR3 is built from 15 residues. The CDR3 protein is CASSRGQRSTDTQYF. CDR3 DNA: TGTGCCAGCAGTAGGGGACAGCGTAGCACAGATACGCAGTATTTT.

This rearrangement joins TRBV2 to TRBJ2-5; 12 nucleotides agree with TRBD2. Germline V gene sequence: CDR1 SNHLY, CDR2 FYNNEI. This CDR3 is built from 15 residues. Trimming took 6 bases from V and 0 from J; bases not matched to a gene: 2. For the CDR3, the DNA is TGTGCCAGCAGACGACTAGCGGGGGACCAAGAGACCCAGTACTTC. It is translated as CASRRLAGDQETQYF.

This clone was detected a few times. The rearrangement links TRBV6-1 to TRBJ2-7; weak D call: TRBD1 (5 bases). Looked up from germline, CDR1 is MNHNS and CDR2 is SASEGT. V lost 6 bases, J lost 5 bases, and 20 bases lay in between. The CDR3 is made up of 15 amino acids. CDR3 residues: CASSVTWTYLDEQYF. The CDR3 DNA is TGTGCCAGCAGCGTGACCTGGACATATTTGGACGAGCAGTACTTC.

This clone has more than one count but fewer than ten. The V gene is TRBV7-2, the J gene TRBJ2-1; D may be TRBD1 (5 bases). The CDR3 loop spans 16 amino acids. Germline V gene lookup returns CDR1 SGHTA and CDR2 FQGNSA. The V gene lost 2 bases and the J gene lost 0 bases, with 11 bases spanning the gap. CDR3 region: CASSLQGRSSYNEQFF. The CDR3 nucleotides are TGTGCCAGCAGCTTACAGGGCCGCAGCTCCTACAATGAGCAGTTCTTC.

This rearrangement joins TRBV29-1 to TRBJ2-7; no reliable D call. CDR3 size: 13 residues. CDR1 and CDR2 from the germline V gene are SQVTM and ANQGSEA. The V and J ends lost 0 bases and 0 bases respectively, with 6 bases between them. The CDR3 DNA sequence: TGCAGCGTTGAAGATAGCTTCTCCTACGAGCAGTACTTC. Encoded protein: CSVEDSFSYEQYF.

The chain recombines TRBV7-9 with TRBJ2-7; 10 bases are shared with TRBD2. V dropped 5 bases and J dropped 5; count of bases not matched to a gene: 15. From germline, CDR1 is SEHNR and CDR2 FQNEAQ (reference sequence). This CDR3 is 17 amino acids long. This CDR3 reads CASSKIGEREGSNEQYF. Here the CDR3 DNA reads TGTGCCAGCAGCAAGATAGGCGAGCGGGAGGGCTCGAACGAGCAGTACTTC. Using reference TRBV7-9 and TRBJ2-7 for the parts outside the CDR3, the full variable domain is DTGVSQNPRHKITKRGQNVTFRCDPISEHNRLYWYRQTLGQGPEFLTYFQNEAQLEKSRLLSDRFSAERPKGSFSTLEIQRTEQGDSAMYLCASSKIGEREGSNEQYFGPGTRLTVT.

In its sample, this clone was seen once. Here the CDR3 reads CASSERTGVPNYEQYF. Here the CDR3 DNA reads TGTGCCAGCAGTGAACGGACAGGGGTTCCGAACTACGAGCAGTACTTC. J is TRBJ2-7 and V is TRBV27; TRBD1 matches at 9 bases. In germline, CDR1 is MNHEY, CDR2 SMNVEV (reference sequence). Trimming cost V 5 bases and J 3 bases; bases outside gene matches: 11. The CDR3 extends over 16 amino acids.

Notes on this clone: An end of the junction does not agree with germline; a read error may underlie this. This rearrangement joins TRBV5-6 to TRBJ2-7; D may be TRBD2 (5 bases). Germline V gives CDR1 SGHDT, CDR2 YYEEEE. The CDR3 runs 15 residues. CDR3 amino acids: CASSLWPASSYEHYF. DNA of the CDR3: TGTGCCAGCAGCTTGTGGCCAGCTAGCTCCTACGAGCACTACTTC.